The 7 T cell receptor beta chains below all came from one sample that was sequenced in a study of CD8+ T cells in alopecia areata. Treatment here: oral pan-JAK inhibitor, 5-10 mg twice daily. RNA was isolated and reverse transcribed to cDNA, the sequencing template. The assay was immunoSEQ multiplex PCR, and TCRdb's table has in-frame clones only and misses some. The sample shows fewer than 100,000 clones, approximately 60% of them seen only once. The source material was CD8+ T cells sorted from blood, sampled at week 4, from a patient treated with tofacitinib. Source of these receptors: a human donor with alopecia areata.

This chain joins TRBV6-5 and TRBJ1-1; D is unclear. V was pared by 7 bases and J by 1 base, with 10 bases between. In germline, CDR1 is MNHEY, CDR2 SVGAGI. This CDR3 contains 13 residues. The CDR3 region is CASTEVENTEAFF. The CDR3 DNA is TGTGCCAGCACGGAAGTGGAGAACACTGAAGCTTTCTTT.

The CDR3 spells CASSQDRYTSYEQYF. The CDR3 nucleotides are TGCGCCAGCAGCCAAGATCGATACACCTCATACGAGCAGTACTTC. The gene calls are TRBV4-3 and TRBJ2-7; D unclear. V was shortened by 0 bases and J by 4 bases, with 13 bases between the two germline ends. CDR1 is LGHNA, CDR2 YSLEER, per germline. This CDR3 has 15 amino acids.

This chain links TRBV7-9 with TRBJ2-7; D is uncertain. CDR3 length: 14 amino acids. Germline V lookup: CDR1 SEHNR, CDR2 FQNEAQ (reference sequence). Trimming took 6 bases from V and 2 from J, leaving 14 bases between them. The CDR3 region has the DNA TGTGCCAGCAGTCCCCGACGGAATGCCTACGAGCAGTACTTC. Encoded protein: CASSPRRNAYEQYF.

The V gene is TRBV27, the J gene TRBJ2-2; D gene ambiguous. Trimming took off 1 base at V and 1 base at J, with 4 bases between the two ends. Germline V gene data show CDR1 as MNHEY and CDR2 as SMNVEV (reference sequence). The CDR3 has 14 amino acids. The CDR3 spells CASSLYRNTGELFF. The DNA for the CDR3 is TGTGCCAGCAGTTTATACAGGAACACCGGGGAGCTGTTTTTT.

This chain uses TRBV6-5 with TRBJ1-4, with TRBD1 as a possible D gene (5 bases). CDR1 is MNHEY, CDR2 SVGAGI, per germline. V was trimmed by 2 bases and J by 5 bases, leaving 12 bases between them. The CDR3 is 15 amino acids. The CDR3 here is CASSYRDGLNEKLFF. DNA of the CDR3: TGTGCCAGCAGTTACCGGGACGGATTAAATGAAAAACTGTTTTTT.

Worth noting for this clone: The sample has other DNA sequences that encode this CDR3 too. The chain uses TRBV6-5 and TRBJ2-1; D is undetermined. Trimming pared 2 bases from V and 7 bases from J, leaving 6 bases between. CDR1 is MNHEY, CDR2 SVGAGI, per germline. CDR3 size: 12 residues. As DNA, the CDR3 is TGTGCCAGCAGTTACAGTGGGAATGAGCAGTTCTTC. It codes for CASSYSGNEQFF.

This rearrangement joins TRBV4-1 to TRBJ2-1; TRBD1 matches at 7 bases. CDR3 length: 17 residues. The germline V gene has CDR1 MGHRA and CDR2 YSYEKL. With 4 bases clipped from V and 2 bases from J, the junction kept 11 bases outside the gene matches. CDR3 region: CASSPSPRTGTYNEQFF. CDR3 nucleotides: TGCGCCAGCAGCCCATCCCCCCGGACAGGAACCTACAATGAGCAGTTCTTC.